This record covers a single TCR beta chain. The sample belongs to a study of blood T cell repertoires in COVID-19. The wider study: The study drew acute and convalescent COVID-19 samples from the United States, Italy and Spain.

This CDR3 contains 16 residues. Trimming left V 5 bases short and J 1 base short, with 15 bases between. Germline loops: CDR1 LNHDA, CDR2 SQIVND (reference sequence). Those enrolled, adults aged 18 to 89 years, came from about two dozen US areas. Authors' processing steps: Amplification from reference gene primers served as the basis for estimated nucleated cell counts. Assay used: immunoSEQ multiplex PCR; TCRdb lists only in-frame clones, some missing. For V, J and clone size, that table is used; D and trimming come from the DNA. The repertoire consists of about 380,000 clones, with about 90% occurring once and the leading ten covering under 1.5%.

The chain links TRBV19 to TRBJ1-5; maybe TRBD1 (6 bases). The specimen sequenced was PBMCs or T cells enriched from blood (not recorded which). The clonotype originates from a man aged 25 to 40 who had recovered from COVID-19. The CDR3 DNA reads TGTGCCAGTAGTCCAACAGGGATCTGGAGCAATCAGCCCCAGCATTTT. This codes for CASSPTGIWSNQPQHF.